Listed here are 14 T cell receptor beta chains from one sample, sequenced in a study of molecular identifiers for immune sequencing clone quantification. TCRdb processed the PCR reads anew with MiXCR; each CDR3 protein has one entry. The sample lists 490,000 or so distinct CDR3 sequences, about 25% seen once, with 0.76% in the top ten. The sequenced sample consisted of naive CD8+ T cells from blood, with Jurkat cell RNA spiked in. Subset denoted: FACS-sorted CD8+CD4-CCR7+CD45RA+ naive T cells. These TCRs come from a human donor in good health. Some libraries in this study had Jurkat cell RNA spiked in.

This clonotype was seen many times. V is TRBV20-1 and J is TRBJ2-6; TRBD1 matches 7 bases. The CDR3 runs to 16 residues. V lost 6 bases to trimming and J lost 0 bases; unmatched junction nucleotides: 8. Germline values: CDR1 DFQATT, CDR2 SNEGSKA (reference sequence). CDR3 loop: CSATGTESSGANVLTF. CDR3 nucleotide sequence: TGCAGTGCAACCGGGACAGAGAGCTCTGGGGCCAACGTCCTGACTTTC.

This clonotype was detected only a few times. The J gene is TRBJ1-2, the V gene TRBV7-9; possibly TRBD1 for D (5 bases). The CDR3 contains 14 residues. Germline CDR1 is SEHNR and CDR2 is FQNEAQ (reference sequence). V dropped 5 bases and J dropped 4 bases, with 14 bases sitting between them. The CDR3: CASSPGIRGYGYTF. CDR3 in DNA: TGTGCCAGCAGCCCAGGGATAAGGGGCTATGGCTACACCTTC.

The rearrangement uses TRBV12-3 or TRBV12-4 and TRBJ2-7; 11 nucleotides align to TRBD2. The CDR3 runs 14 residues. The V segment lost 3 bases and the J segment 7 bases; nucleotides outside the gene matches: 5. CDR3: CASSLLLAGDEQYF. CDR3 nucleotides: TGTGCCAGCAGTTTGTTACTAGCGGGGGATGAGCAGTACTTC.

This sequence joins TRBV29-1 and TRBJ2-7; TRBD1 aligns across 11 bases. The V gene's germline CDR1 is SQVTM and CDR2 ANQGSEA. The V gene end was trimmed by 4 bases and the J gene end by 2 bases; junction bases not matched to a gene: 4. This CDR3 comprises 14 residues. CDR3 DNA: TGCAGCGTTGCGCGGGGACAGGGGGCCTACGAGCAGTACTTC. It yields the protein CSVARGQGAYEQYF.

The rearrangement links TRBV6-5 to TRBJ2-7, with 7 bases lining up with TRBD2. J gave up 5 bases and V 0 bases, and 10 bases lay outside the gene matches. Germline CDR1 MNHEY, CDR2 SVGAGI. The CDR3 is 16 amino acids. The CDR3 reads CASSYSGLAGVDEQYF. CDR3 DNA: TGTGCCAGCAGTTACTCTGGTTTGGCGGGAGTAGACGAGCAGTACTTC.

This clonotype has a handful of counts. The V and J genes are TRBV7-9 and TRBJ1-2; D is possibly TRBD1 (6 bases). Per germline, CDR1 SEHNR and CDR2 FQNEAQ (reference sequence). The CDR3 extends over 13 amino acids. V lost 5 bases and J 5 bases, leaving 12 bases between the germline ends. CDR3 protein: CASSPWDIYGYTF. The CDR3 DNA sequence: TGTGCCAGCAGCCCCTGGGACATTTATGGCTACACCTTC. Using reference TRBV7-9 and TRBJ1-2 for the parts outside the CDR3, the full variable domain is DTGVSQNPRHKITKRGQNVTFRCDPISEHNRLYWYRQTLGQGPEFLTYFQNEAQLEKSRLLSDRFSAERPKGSFSTLEIQRTEQGDSAMYLCASSPWDIYGYTFGSGTRLTVV.

This clonotype was observed a few times. The V gene is TRBV20-1, the J gene TRBJ2-3; 10 bases are shared with TRBD2. J lost 8 bases, V lost 3 bases, and 8 bases had no gene match. The germline V gene has CDR1 DFQATT and CDR2 SNEGSKA (reference sequence). The CDR3 consists of 14 residues. This CDR3 reads CSARAPSGRVTQYF. The CDR3 DNA sequence: TGCAGTGCTAGGGCTCCTAGCGGGAGAGTTACGCAGTATTTT.

As concerns this clonotype: This may come from a read error, since a much larger clone is one base off. V gene TRBV5-5 combines with J gene TRBJ2-7, with 7 nucleotides matching TRBD1. CDR1 is SGHKS and CDR2 is YYEKEE in the germline V gene (reference sequence). The CDR3 is 13 amino acids. CDR3 in DNA: TGTGCCAGCAGCTTAGGGGGCTGGGACGAGCGGTACTTC. This gives the protein CASSLGGWDERYF.

A remark on this clonotype: A single base separates this from a much larger clone, so it may be a read error. J is TRBJ2-5 and V is TRBV7-6, with D perhaps matching TRBD1 (6 bases). Germline V gene sequence: CDR1 SGHVS, CDR2 FNYEAQ. The CDR3 covers 16 residues. Trimming took 1 base from V and 9 from J, leaving 21 bases between them. CDR3 nucleotide sequence: TGTGCCAGCAGCTTAGTTGTGTCAGGGGATACGGAGCCCCAGTACTTC. It encodes CASSLVVSGDTEPQYF.

This clonotype was seen only once. Compared with germline, one end of the junction differs, possibly owing to a read error. This chain uses TRBV30 with TRBJ1-5; 7 bases line up with TRBD1. This CDR3 spans 15 amino acids. Germline CDR1 GTSNPN, CDR2 SVGIG (reference sequence). The CDR3 loop is CAWSVRTGGSQPQQF. CDR3 coding DNA: TGTGCCTGGAGCGTAAGGACAGGTGGTAGTCAGCCCCAGCAATTT. The variable domain in full, completed from reference TRBV30 and TRBJ1-5, reads SQTIHQWPATLVQPVGSPLSLECTVEGTSNPNLYWYRQAAGRGLQLLFYSVGIGQISSEVPQNLSASRPQDRQFILSSKKLLLSDSGFYLCAWSVRTGGSQPQQFGDGTRLSIL.

With respect to this clonotype: A much larger clone lies a single base off, so this may be a read error. The J gene is TRBJ2-3, the V gene TRBV20-1, with a weak D call TRBD2 (6 bases). CDR3 length: 14 amino acids. Germline V gene lookup returns CDR1 DFQATT and CDR2 SNEGSKA (reference sequence). For the CDR3, the DNA is TGCAGTGCTAGAGTGACTAGGGGTGCAGATACGCGGTATTTT. Translated: CSARVTRGADTRYF.

V usage is TRBV7-9 and J usage is TRBJ2-1; 10 bases agree with TRBD2. Trimming cost V 5 bases and J 4 bases; bases outside gene matches: 5. CDR1 SEHNR and CDR2 FQNEAQ come from the germline V gene (reference sequence). The CDR3 totals 15 residues. CDR3 in amino acids: CASSPPAGGYNEQFF. DNA of the CDR3: TGTGCCAGCAGCCCTCCAGCGGGGGGGTACAATGAGCAGTTCTTC. Drawing the rest from reference TRBV7-9 and TRBJ2-1, the complete variable domain is DTGVSQNPRHKITKRGQNVTFRCDPISEHNRLYWYRQTLGQGPEFLTYFQNEAQLEKSRLLSDRFSAERPKGSFSTLEIQRTEQGDSAMYLCASSPPAGGYNEQFFGPGTRLTVL.

This clonotype was observed at least ten times. This chain connects TRBV2 to TRBJ1-5; no clear D. The germline gives CDR1 SNHLY, CDR2 FYNNEI. Deletions cut 1 base from V and 3 bases from J, with 1 base between. This CDR3 spans 12 amino acids. CDR3 region: CASSEVNQPQHF. The CDR3 DNA reads as TGTGCCAGCAGTGAAGTCAATCAGCCCCAGCATTTT.

This clonotype was seen a few times. The chain carries TRBV9 and TRBJ2-3; a possible D gene is TRBD2 (6 bases). V lost 2 bases and J 5 bases, leaving 15 bases between the germline ends. The CDR3 has 15 amino acids. The germline V gene encodes CDR1 SGDLS and CDR2 YYNGEE. The CDR3 DNA sequence: TGTGCCAGCAGCGTCGGAGGGACCATACTAGATACGCAGTATTTT. This gives the protein CASSVGGTILDTQYF.